This is a list of T cell receptor beta chains from one sample in a study of blood T cells in healthy people across ages. One entry per CDR3 protein results from TCRdb running MiXCR on the 5' RACE reads. The data contain about 1.4 million distinct CDR3 sequences, approximately 63% of them singletons. Sequences were obtained from blood. Receptor source: a man in his late teens or twenties in good health. Each CDR3 is given with its conserved first and last residue. A D gene is named only where the DNA matches it firmly. Not every row has a clone size; where given, it reads once, few, many or a size class.

clone size	V gene	J gene	D gene	CDR3 protein	CDR3 DNA
few	TRBV29-1	TRBJ1-1	TRBD1	CSGHRGHTEAFF	TGCAGCGGACACAGGGGACACACTGAAGCTTTCTTT
few	TRBV10-3	TRBJ2-7	-	CAACAGQSYEQYF	TGTGCCGCATGCGCCGGACAGTCCTACGAGCAGTACTTC
few	TRBV29-1	TRBJ2-3	-	CSVESRLAGTQYF	TGCAGCGTTGAAAGTCGACTCGCGGGTACGCAGTATTTT
-	TRBV6-1	TRBJ2-7	-	CASSEVGGVSSYEQYF	TGTGCCAGCAGTGAAGTTGGCGGGGTAAGCTCCTACGAGCAGTACTTC
many	TRBV11-2	TRBJ1-6	-	CASSLEGQGRSSYNSPLHF	TGTGCCAGCAGCTTAGAAGGGCAGGGGCGCAGCTCCTATAATTCACCCCTCCACTTT
few	TRBV28	TRBJ2-3	-	CASRPQPTADTQYF	TGTGCCAGCCGACCCCAGCCAACCGCAGATACGCAGTATTTT
few	TRBV7-9	TRBJ2-1	TRBD2	CASKWGGNEQFF	TGTGCCAGCAAATGGGGGGGAAATGAGCAGTTCTTC
-	TRBV6-5	TRBJ1-6	TRBD1	CASRNGQGRGSPLHF	TGTGCCAGCAGGAACGGACAGGGCAGGGGGTCACCCCTCCACTTT
few	TRBV6-2/TRBV6-3	TRBJ2-5	-	CASSSRPETQYF	TGTGCCAGCAGTTCTCGACCAGAGACCCAGTACTTC
-	TRBV27	TRBJ2-3	TRBD2	CASSFQTSGLTDTQYF	TGTGCCAGCAGTTTCCAGACTAGCGGTCTCACAGATACGCAGTATTTT
once	TRBV25-1	TRBJ1-1	-	CASSEFGMNTEAFF	TGTGCCAGCAGTGAATTTGGGATGAACACTGAAGCTTTCTTT
-	TRBV6-2/TRBV6-3	TRBJ1-2	-	CASSYVGANYGYTF	TGTGCCAGCAGTTACGTCGGGGCTAACTATGGCTACACCTTC
-	TRBV10-3	TRBJ1-5	TRBD1	CAISDATGNQPQHF	TGTGCCATCAGTGATGCGACAGGGAATCAGCCCCAGCATTTT
-	TRBV5-6	TRBJ2-5	TRBD2	CASSSTGGGLGGQETQYF	TGTGCCAGCAGCTCGACGGGGGGGGGACTAGGAGGACAAGAGACCCAGTACTTC
-	TRBV4-3	TRBJ2-3	TRBD2	CASSQRGGTTDTQYF	TGCGCCAGCAGCCAACGGGGGGGGACCACAGATACGCAGTATTTT
few	TRBV7-2	TRBJ2-6	-	CASSSPGSGANVLTF	TGTGCCAGCAGCTCCCCAGGGTCTGGGGCCAACGTCCTGACTTTC
-	TRBV7-2	TRBJ2-3	-	CASTASLGVDTQYF	TGTGCCAGCACCGCATCTTTAGGAGTTGATACGCAGTATTTT
-	TRBV2	TRBJ1-2	-	CASSPDGNHYGYTF	TGTGCCAGCAGTCCGGACGGGAATCACTATGGCTACACCTTC
-	TRBV2	TRBJ2-7	-	CASSDEGGYYEQYF	TGTGCCAGCAGTGATGAGGGGGGGTACTACGAGCAGTACTTC
-	TRBV7-2	TRBJ2-7	TRBD1	CASSRPGQGYERYF	TGTGCCAGCAGCCGTCCGGGACAGGGATACGAGCGGTACTTC
-	TRBV15	TRBJ2-3	TRBD2	CATSNLAGGPDTQYF	TGTGCCACCAGCAATTTAGCGGGGGGGCCAGATACGCAGTATTTT
few	TRBV2	TRBJ2-1	-	CASFSYGSTNEQFF	TGTGCCAGCTTTAGTTACGGCTCTACTAATGAGCAGTTCTTC
-	TRBV6-2/TRBV6-3	TRBJ1-1	-	CASTSGAGTHTEAFF	TGTGCCAGTACTTCTGGGGCTGGGACTCACACTGAAGCTTTCTTT
-	TRBV29-1	TRBJ1-1	-	CSVRWGLRGNTEAFF	TGCAGCGTCAGGTGGGGCCTGAGGGGGAACACTGAAGCTTTCTTT
-	TRBV4-1	TRBJ2-7	-	CASSRVRGNWGEQYF	TGCGCCAGCAGCCGTGTTCGTGGAAATTGGGGGGAGCAGTACTTC
-	TRBV10-2	TRBJ2-7	TRBD1	CASKTGGNEQYF	TGCGCCAGCAAAACAGGGGGAAACGAGCAGTACTTC
-	TRBV7-9	TRBJ2-1	TRBD2	CASSTRLAGGYNEQFF	TGTGCCAGCAGCACCAGACTAGCGGGAGGATACAATGAGCAGTTCTTC
few	TRBV25-1	TRBJ1-2	-	CASSEYEINYGYTF	TGTGCCAGCAGTGAATACGAGATCAACTATGGCTACACCTTC
-	TRBV15	TRBJ1-1	-	CATSIVPGGTEAFF	TGTGCCACCAGCATAGTCCCGGGGGGCACTGAAGCTTTCTTT
-	TRBV20-1	TRBJ2-1	-	CSASGVGRSSYNEQFF	TGCAGTGCTAGCGGGGTGGGCAGGAGCTCCTACAATGAGCAGTTCTTC
-	TRBV20-1	TRBJ2-1	TRBD2	CSIESGSWNEQFF	TGCAGTATCGAAAGCGGGAGTTGGAATGAGCAGTTCTTC
-	TRBV4-3	TRBJ2-5	-	CASSQDLKPDRPGEQYF	TGCGCCAGCAGCCAAGATCTGAAGCCGGACCGTCCGGGTGAGCAGTACTTC
-	TRBV25-1	TRBJ1-5	-	CASSLRYNQPQHF	TGTGCCAGCTCGTTACGGTACAATCAGCCCCAGCATTTT
once	TRBV2	TRBJ1-1	-	CASRYENTEAFF	TGTGCCAGCAGATATGAGAACACTGAAGCTTTCTTT
-	TRBV7-9	TRBJ1-1	-	CASNLNKASEAFF	TGTGCCAGCAACCTCAACAAGGCCTCTGAAGCTTTCTTT
-	TRBV6-5	TRBJ2-6	-	CASSYWLWGANSGANVLTF	TGTGCCAGCAGTTACTGGCTATGGGGGGCCAACTCTGGGGCCAACGTCCTGACTTTC
-	TRBV20-1	TRBJ2-7	TRBD2	CSARDQLAGYYEQYF	TGCAGTGCTAGGGACCAACTAGCGGGGTATTACGAGCAGTACTTC
-	TRBV5-1	TRBJ2-7	TRBD1	CASSFYSHGTGTTYEQYF	TGCGCCAGCAGCTTCTACTCACACGGGACAGGAACCACCTACGAGCAGTACTTC
-	TRBV20-1	TRBJ2-7	TRBD2	CSAESGSEYYEQYF	TGCAGTGCGGAAAGCGGGAGCGAATACTACGAGCAGTACTTC
-	TRBV7-2	TRBJ2-3	-	CASSPRQGGVGTDTQYF	TGTGCCAGCAGCCCCAGACAGGGAGGAGTGGGCACAGATACGCAGTATTTT
-	TRBV12-3/TRBV12-4	TRBJ2-1	TRBD1	CASSPTGFYNEQFF	TGTGCCAGCAGTCCGACAGGGTTCTACAATGAGCAGTTCTTC
-	TRBV7-9	TRBJ2-3	TRBD2	CASSPPLAGGQDTQYF	TGTGCCAGCAGCCCTCCCCTAGCGGGAGGGCAAGATACGCAGTATTTT
-	TRBV20-1	TRBJ2-5	-	CSASLRGPQETQYF	TGCAGTGCTAGTCTACGGGGGCCCCAAGAGACCCAGTACTTC
-	TRBV4-2	TRBJ2-5	-	CASSQEGVAETQYF	TGTGCCAGCAGCCAAGAGGGAGTAGCAGAGACCCAGTACTTC
few	TRBV7-2	TRBJ1-4	-	CASSFTQGLNEKLFF	TGTGCCAGCAGCTTTACACAGGGCCTTAATGAAAAACTGTTTTTT
-	TRBV7-9	TRBJ2-7	-	CASSLPGVSSYEQYF	TGTGCCAGCAGCTTACCGGGGGTCAGCTCCTACGAGCAGTACTTC
-	TRBV12-3/TRBV12-4	TRBJ2-3	TRBD2	CAGSPDTSGGPTDTQYF	TGTGCCGGCAGTCCCGATACTAGCGGGGGCCCGACAGATACGCAGTATTTT
-	TRBV6-5	TRBJ1-1	-	CASSYSGKDEAFF	TGTGCCAGCAGTTACTCCGGGAAGGATGAAGCTTTCTTT
-	TRBV29-1	TRBJ2-5	TRBD2	CSGGTSGLDWDEQYF	TGCAGCGGTGGGACTAGCGGCCTCGATTGGGATGAGCAGTACTTC
-	TRBV6-2/TRBV6-3	TRBJ2-3	TRBD1	CASSYTTGSTDTQYF	TGTGCCAGCAGTTACACGACAGGGAGCACAGATACGCAGTATTTT
-	TRBV30	TRBJ1-3	-	CAWTLGSSGNTIYF	TGTGCCTGGACGCTGGGGAGCTCTGGAAACACCATATATTTT